This T cell receptor beta chain originates from a study of CD8+CD57+ T cells in acquired aplastic anemia. The overall study: Average DNA yield from sorted CD4+ and CD8+ cells was roughly 3 ug.

The germline V gene has CDR1 LGHNA and CDR2 YNFKEQ. This CDR3 contains 13 residues. Trimming shortened V by 1 base and J by 4 bases, and 6 bases separated the two germline ends. As to this clonotype: As yet, its antigen is unknown.

Genomic DNA constituted the template upon which TCR beta VDJ and CDR3 profiling was performed. A single record per CDR3 protein comes from TCRdb applying MiXCR to the reads. This sample yields 300,000 or so distinct CDR3 sequences, of which 45% to 70% are seen a single time; roughly 8% belongs to the top ten. Study conclusions and caveats: In common between the patients and the controls were approximately 28 CD8+ CDR3 sequences.

The source of this sequence is a human donor with severe aplastic anemia or a healthy control (not recorded which). Sequencing was done on a sample of sorted CD4+, CD8+, or CD8+CD57+ T cells (not recorded which) from PBMCs. The genes are TRBV4-2 and TRBJ2-3, with unresolved D. The CDR3 region is CASSQGTADTQYF. Here the CDR3 DNA reads TGTGCCAGCAGCCAAGGGACGGCAGATACGCAGTATTTT.